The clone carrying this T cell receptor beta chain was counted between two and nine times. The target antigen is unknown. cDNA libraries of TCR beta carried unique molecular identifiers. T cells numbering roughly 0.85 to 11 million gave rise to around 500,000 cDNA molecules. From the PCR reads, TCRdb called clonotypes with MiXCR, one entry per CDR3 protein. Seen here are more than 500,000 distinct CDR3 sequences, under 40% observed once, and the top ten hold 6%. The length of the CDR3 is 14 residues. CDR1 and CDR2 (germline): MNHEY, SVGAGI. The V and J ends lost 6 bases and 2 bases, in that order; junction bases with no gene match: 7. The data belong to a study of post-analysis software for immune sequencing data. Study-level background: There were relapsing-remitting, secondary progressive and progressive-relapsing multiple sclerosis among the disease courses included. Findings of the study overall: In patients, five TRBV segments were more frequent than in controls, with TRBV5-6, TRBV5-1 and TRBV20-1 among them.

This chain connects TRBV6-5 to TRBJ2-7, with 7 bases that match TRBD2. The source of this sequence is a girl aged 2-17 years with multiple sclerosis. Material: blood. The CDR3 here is CASSPWGGAYEQYF. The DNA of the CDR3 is TGTGCCAGCAGCCCTTGGGGGGGAGCCTACGAGCAGTACTTC.